This T cell receptor (beta chain) was recorded in a study of control samples from healthy donors and cancer patients. Only in-frame clones appear in the TCRdb table, and some are missing; sequencing was by immunoSEQ multiplex PCR. Counted here are approximately 94,000 clones, less than 90% occurring once; the ten biggest clones make up 18%. Germline-derived CDR1 and CDR2 are MNHEY and SVGAGI. This CDR3 has 13 residues. V shed 6 bases and J 0 bases; nucleotides not matched to a gene: 2. The sample taken for sequencing was blood. The chain links TRBV6-5 to TRBJ2-7, with 7 bases aligning to TRBD1. The sequence was collected from a woman between 50 and 59 years old in good health. CDR3 nucleotide sequence: TGTGCCAGCAGACAGGGGACCTCCTACGAGCAGTACTTC. As protein: CASRQGTSYEQYF.